This T cell receptor (beta chain) was documented in a study of T cells after somatic rescue of genetic block. Losses at the gene ends were 4 bases for V and 4 bases for J; bases not matched to a gene: 8. This CDR3 has 15 amino acids. The V gene's germline CDR1 is SGHNT and CDR2 YYREEE (reference sequence). Sequenced by immunoSEQ multiplex PCR; TCRdb stores in-frame clones only, minus some. In the table there are some 10,000 clones, under 85% of which are singletons. Source material: peripheral blood mononuclear cells (PBMCs). V gene TRBV5-4 combines with J gene TRBJ2-3, with 8 nucleotides matching TRBD2. The clonotype comes from a boy between 10 and 17 years old. The CDR3 is CASSLGSGSSDTQYF. CDR3 sequence (DNA): TGTGCCAGCAGCCTCGGGAGCGGGAGTTCAGATACGCAGTATTTT.